This T cell receptor beta chain was recorded in a study of T cell responses to AZD1222 COVID-19 vaccine. This table comes from immunoSEQ multiplex PCR, and its TCRdb copy is limited to in-frame clones, with some not included. The repertoire has approximately 46,000 clones, 65% to 80% of them found once; the top ten carry 6.6%. The V and J ends lost 5 bases and 9 bases respectively, with 17 bases between them. Germline values: CDR1 KGHSH, CDR2 LQKENI. This CDR3 spans 15 amino acids. The receptor comes from an adult in good health. The sample consisted of peripheral blood, taken on day 0 of AZD1222 vaccination. The rearrangement joins TRBV18 to TRBJ1-6; D remains unclear. This CDR3 reads CASSALGLPGSPLHF. As DNA, the CDR3 is TGTGCCAGCTCAGCCCTCGGGCTACCAGGTTCACCCCTCCACTTT.